These 31 T cell receptor beta chains were sequenced from one sample in a study of post-analysis software for immune sequencing data. Libraries were made from TCR beta cDNA, and they carried unique molecular identifiers. A single record per CDR3 protein comes from TCRdb applying MiXCR to the PCR reads. The sample shows about 770,000 distinct CDR3 sequences, roughly 50% of them seen only once. No antigens are known for them. Study-level points and caveats: The study found TRBV5-6, TRBV5-1 and TRBV20-1 among about five TRBV segments more frequent in patients than controls.

The source material was blood. Receptor source: a girl aged 5-17 years with multiple sclerosis.

This clonotype was counted a few times. This chain links TRBV3-1 with TRBJ2-1, with 10 bases lining up with TRBD2. Trimming cost V 4 bases and J 3 bases; bases outside gene matches: 6. Per the germline V gene, CDR1 is LGHDT and CDR2 is YNNKEL (reference sequence). CDR3 length: 16 amino acids. Written as DNA, the CDR3 is TGTGCCAGCAGCCCTTCCAGGACTAGCGGCTACAATGAGCAGTTCTTC. It translates to CASSPSRTSGYNEQFF.

In its sample, this clonotype was seen a few times. The genes are TRBV20-1 and TRBJ1-1; possibly TRBD1 for D (6 bases). Germline V lookup: CDR1 DFQATT, CDR2 SNEGSKA (reference sequence). Trimming cost V 1 base and J 6 bases, with 12 bases left between them. The CDR3 has 13 amino acids. In DNA form, the CDR3 reads TGCAGTGCTAGAGGGCAGGGGAAGGCTGAAGCTTTCTTT. It codes for CSARGQGKAEAFF.

V is TRBV4-3 and J is TRBJ2-3; perhaps TRBD2 as D (5 bases). Germline loops: CDR1 LGHNA, CDR2 YSLEER. V lost 3 bases and J lost 1, with 17 bases in between. The CDR3 totals 17 residues. As DNA, the CDR3 is TGCGCCAGCAGCCAGGAGACTATACAGCCGCGCACAGATACGCAGTATTTT. This gives the protein CASSQETIQPRTDTQYF.

The chain uses TRBV9 and TRBJ2-1; 7 bases map to TRBD2. The CDR3 totals 15 residues. Germline V gene lookup returns CDR1 SGDLS and CDR2 YYNGEE. V was pared by 0 bases and J by 7 bases, with 7 bases of the junction left unmatched. The CDR3, as DNA: TGTGCCAGCAGCGTAGAGGGACTACCTTTAAATGAGCAGTTCTTC. Translating gives CASSVEGLPLNEQFF. The whole variable domain, filled in from reference TRBV9 and TRBJ2-1, reads DSGVTQTPKHLITATGQRVTLRCSPRSGDLSVYWYQQSLDQGLQFLIQYYNGEERAKGNILERFSAQQFPDLHSELNLSSLELGDSALYFCASSVEGLPLNEQFFGPGTRLTVL.

The CDR3 is CASSSFRLAGYNEQFF. CDR3 DNA sequence: TGTGCCAGCAGCTCCTTCAGACTAGCGGGATACAATGAGCAGTTCTTC. The chain uses TRBV7-8 and TRBJ2-1, with 11 bases matching TRBD2. This CDR3 contains 16 residues. Trimming cost V 4 bases and J 4 bases; bases outside gene matches: 6. Germline-derived CDR1 and CDR2 are SGHVS and FQNEAQ.

The chain employs TRBV20-1 and TRBJ2-7; D perhaps matches TRBD1 (5 bases). This CDR3 has 13 residues. The germline gives CDR1 DFQATT, CDR2 SNEGSKA (reference sequence). V was clipped by 1 base and J by 5 bases, with 12 bases between them. CDR3 residues: CSARVVRGHEQYF. CDR3 coding DNA: TGCAGTGCTAGAGTAGTTAGGGGCCACGAGCAGTACTTC.

This clonotype has only a few counts. This rearrangement joins TRBV27 to TRBJ2-3; D not resolved. Per the germline V gene, CDR1 is MNHEY and CDR2 is SMNVEV (reference sequence). V was shortened by 3 bases and J by 6 bases, with 13 bases between the two germline ends. This CDR3 spans 14 amino acids. In nucleotides, the CDR3 is TGTGCCAGCAGTTTTAGCTCCACTGGGGATACGCAGTATTTT. Translating gives CASSFSSTGDTQYF.

This clonotype was counted a few times. The chain is built from TRBV20-1 and TRBJ1-2, with D unresolved. Germline V gene lookup returns CDR1 DFQATT and CDR2 SNEGSKA (reference sequence). With 3 bases removed from V and 7 bases from J, the gap between germline ends came to 18 bases. This CDR3 region has 14 residues. For the CDR3, the DNA is TGCAGTGCTAGGTTCGGCTCTTCAAATTCTGGCTACACCTTC. This codes for CSARFGSSNSGYTF.

This chain links TRBV5-1 with TRBJ2-4; 8 nucleotides line up with TRBD1. The end of the DNA aligns better with TRBJ2-5, so the J call may be wrong. The CDR3 covers 17 residues. Germline CDR1 SGHRS, CDR2 YFSETQ. The CDR3 DNA reads as TGCGCCAGCAGCTCGGAACCGCAGGGGGCGTTCGGAGAGACCCAGTACTTC. As protein: CASSSEPQGAFGETQYF.

The J gene is TRBJ2-5, the V gene TRBV3-1; TRBD2 is a possible D gene (6 bases). The CDR3 is 14 residues long. Germline CDR1 and CDR2: LGHDT and YNNKEL (reference sequence). The V end was cut by 6 bases, the J end by 5 bases, with 16 bases between. CDR3 protein: CASSRLGPEETQYF. CDR3 sequence (DNA): TGTGCCAGCAGTCGACTAGGACCAGAGGAGACCCAGTACTTC.

The rearrangement links TRBV10-3 to TRBJ1-6; D not certain. The CDR3 has 16 residues. Deletions cut 2 bases from V and 0 bases from J, with 8 bases between. Germline CDR1 ENHRY, CDR2 SYGVKD. The CDR3 bases are TGTGCCATCAGTGAGAGACAACCCTCCTATAATTCACCCCTCCACTTT. This gives the protein CAISERQPSYNSPLHF.

This clonotype has only a few counts. The chain uses TRBV29-1 and TRBJ1-1; the D gene is possibly TRBD1 (5 bases). V lost 1 base and J 6 bases, leaving 12 bases between the germline ends. The CDR3 is 13 residues long. Germline V gives CDR1 SQVTM, CDR2 ANQGSEA. The chain's CDR3 is CSVEVGVWAEAFF. The CDR3 region has the DNA TGCAGCGTTGAAGTGGGGGTTTGGGCTGAAGCTTTCTTT.

The chain employs TRBV20-1 and TRBJ2-7; 10 bases agree with TRBD2. The CDR3 has 14 residues. V shed 6 bases, J shed 1 base, and the junction held 6 bases outside the gene matches. CDR1 is DFQATT and CDR2 is SNEGSKA in the germline V gene (reference sequence). CDR3 DNA: TGCAGTGCCATTCGGACTAGCGGTTCCTACGAGCAGTACTTC. It translates to CSAIRTSGSYEQYF.

The CDR3 bases are TGTGCCATCAACGAAGGACAGGGGGGCACTGAAGCTTTCTTT. This gives the protein CAINEGQGGTEAFF. This sequence joins TRBV10-3 and TRBJ1-1; 10 nucleotides line up with TRBD1. Germline V gene data show CDR1 as ENHRY and CDR2 as SYGVKD. V shed 7 bases, J shed 4 bases, and the junction held 6 bases outside the gene matches. The CDR3 sequence is 14 residues long.

The CDR3 reads CASSPWDRGSQETQYF. CDR3 nucleotide sequence: TGTGCCAGCAGCCCATGGGACAGGGGATCCCAAGAGACCCAGTACTTC. This chain connects TRBV5-5 to TRBJ2-5; 10 bases align to TRBD1. Germline CDR1 SGHKS, CDR2 YYEKEE (reference sequence). Losses at the gene ends were 4 bases for V and 1 base for J; bases not matched to a gene: 7. The CDR3 sequence is 16 residues long.

The genes are TRBV20-1 and TRBJ1-4; 10 bases are shared with TRBD1. This CDR3 is 14 amino acids long. V lost 5 bases and J lost 7; bases outside the gene matches: 7. Germline CDR1 DFQATT, CDR2 SNEGSKA (reference sequence). CDR3 nucleotides: TGCAGTGCTCATTACGGACAGGGGGGTGAAAAACTGTTTTTT. Its protein product is CSAHYGQGGEKLFF.

The chain couples TRBV5-1 to TRBJ2-1; no definite D call. The CDR3 extends over 15 amino acids. Germline-derived CDR1 and CDR2 are SGHRS and YFSETQ. V was cut by 0 bases and J by 3 bases, with 10 bases left in between. CDR3 nucleotide sequence: TGCGCCAGCAGCTTGGACGGCCTAAACTACAATGAGCAGTTCTTC. It is translated as CASSLDGLNYNEQFF.

This chain joins TRBV15 and TRBJ1-5; 7 nucleotides line up with TRBD1. Trimming at V came to 5 bases and at J to 4 bases, leaving 5 bases not matched to a gene. Looked up from germline, CDR1 is LNHNV and CDR2 is YYDKDF (reference sequence). The CDR3 sequence is 14 residues long. The CDR3 DNA follows: TGTGCCACCAGCCCCCGGGACAGAAATCAGCCCCAGCATTTT. Its protein is CATSPRDRNQPQHF.

This clonotype was found a few times. The gene calls are TRBV9 and TRBJ2-1; 10 nucleotides agree with TRBD2. The germline V gene encodes CDR1 SGDLS and CDR2 YYNGEE. Trimming took 9 bases from V and 7 from J; bases not matched to a gene: 13. CDR3 length equals 15 residues. The CDR3 protein is CATSPSGSRGNEQFF. The DNA for the CDR3 is TGTGCCACCTCACCTAGCGGGAGCCGAGGGAATGAGCAGTTCTTC.

The chain joins TRBV20-1 to TRBJ2-1, with 11 bases aligning to TRBD2. Germline V lookup: CDR1 DFQATT, CDR2 SNEGSKA (reference sequence). The CDR3 consists of 18 residues. V shed 0 bases and J 0 bases; nucleotides not matched to a gene: 7. Here the CDR3 reads CSARDGTSGRPSYNEQFF. In nucleotides, the CDR3 is TGCAGTGCTAGAGATGGGACTAGCGGACGCCCCTCCTACAATGAGCAGTTCTTC.

This clonotype was found a few times. This chain links TRBV6-2 or TRBV6-3 with TRBJ2-4, with D possibly TRBD2 on 5 matching bases. The CDR3 contains 16 residues. V gave up 5 bases and J gave up 5 bases, with 19 bases separating them. CDR1 is MNHEY and CDR2 is SVGEGT in the germline V gene. CDR3 sequence reads: CASSPLALGGENIQYF. The CDR3 coding sequence is TGTGCCAGCAGTCCCCTCGCCCTAGGAGGAGAAAACATTCAGTACTTC.

This chain links TRBV5-1 with TRBJ2-1; 11 nucleotides align to TRBD2. This CDR3 has 16 residues. Germline V gene sequence: CDR1 SGHRS, CDR2 YFSETQ. V dropped 0 bases and J dropped 4; count of bases not matched to a gene: 3. For the CDR3, the DNA is TGCGCCAGCAGCTTGGACGGACTAGCGGGTTACAATGAGCAGTTCTTC. Its protein is CASSLDGLAGYNEQFF.

About this clonotype itself: A much larger clone lies a single base off, so this may be a read error. The chain is built from TRBV6-1 and TRBJ2-3; tentatively, D is TRBD2 (6 bases). The CDR3 has 16 residues. Per germline, CDR1 MNHNS and CDR2 SASEGT. Trimming took 2 bases from V and 4 from J, leaving 16 bases between them. CDR3 in DNA: TGTGCCAGCAGTGAATCCCCGGGAGAAGGCGCAGATACGCAGTATTTT. This encodes CASSESPGEGADTQYF.

This CDR3 is CSAQPDRGTETQYF. For the CDR3, the DNA is TGCAGTGCGCAACCGGACAGGGGTACGGAGACCCAGTACTTC. The chain carries TRBV20-1 and TRBJ2-5; 9 nucleotides align to TRBD1. The V gene end was trimmed by 6 bases and the J gene end by 5 bases; junction bases not matched to a gene: 10. This CDR3 comprises 14 residues. Germline loops: CDR1 DFQATT, CDR2 SNEGSKA (reference sequence).

The chain links TRBV29-1 to TRBJ2-1; TRBD2 agrees at 10 bases. CDR1 and CDR2 from the germline V gene are SQVTM and ANQGSEA. The V segment lost 3 bases and the J segment 3 bases; nucleotides outside the gene matches: 5. This CDR3 spans 15 amino acids. The CDR3 nucleotides are TGCAGCGTTGACCGAGCGGGAGGGTTCTACAATGAGCAGTTCTTC. As protein: CSVDRAGGFYNEQFF.

V usage is TRBV20-1 and J usage is TRBJ2-3, with D possibly matching TRBD1 (6 bases). This CDR3 has 14 residues. Deletions cut 1 base from V and 4 bases from J, with 12 bases between. Germline V gene lookup returns CDR1 DFQATT and CDR2 SNEGSKA (reference sequence). In DNA form, the CDR3 reads TGCAGTGCTAGAGCCCCGGACAGTGCAGATACGCAGTATTTT. Amino acids: CSARAPDSADTQYF.

The chain joins TRBV7-9 to TRBJ1-2; tentatively, D is TRBD1 (5 bases). Trimming left V 5 bases short and J 7 bases short, with 11 bases between. The CDR3 contains 12 residues. Germline V gene data show CDR1 as SEHNR and CDR2 as FQNEAQ (reference sequence). The CDR3 DNA reads TGTGCCAGCAGCGTGGGGACGCGTGGCTACACCTTC. Amino acids: CASSVGTRGYTF.

The chain links TRBV5-1 to TRBJ2-1; 9 bases line up with TRBD2. With 4 bases clipped from V and 6 bases from J, the junction kept 14 bases outside the gene matches. Germline loops: CDR1 SGHRS, CDR2 YFSETQ. The CDR3 is 17 amino acids. The CDR3 region has the DNA TGCGCCAGCAGCCCCCGGTTAGCGGCGGGAGGGTCCAATGAGCAGTTCTTC. Translating gives CASSPRLAAGGSNEQFF.

On this clonotype: At one end the junction does not follow the germline gene, possibly because of a read error. CDR3: CATSTGQGARDTQYF. CDR3 bases: TGTGCCACCAGCACCGGACAGGGGGCGCGAGATACACAGTATTTT. The chain employs TRBV15 and TRBJ2-3; 11 bases agree with TRBD1. The germline gives CDR1 LNHNV, CDR2 YYDKDF (reference sequence). The CDR3 contains 15 residues.

The chain uses TRBV29-1 and TRBJ1-2; no firm D call. Germline CDR1 and CDR2: SQVTM and ANQGSEA. The CDR3 sequence is 14 residues long. Deletions cut 1 base from V and 3 bases from J, with 12 bases between. The DNA of the CDR3 is TGCAGCGTTGAAGCAAACGGGCGTGACTATGGCTACACCTTC. Its translation: CSVEANGRDYGYTF.

The V call is TRBV20-1, the J call TRBJ2-1; the match to TRBD2 covers 7 bases. The V gene's germline CDR1 is DFQATT and CDR2 SNEGSKA (reference sequence). CDR3 length equals 14 residues. V lost 4 bases, J lost 3 bases, and 6 bases stayed unmatched. The chain's CDR3 is CSATMLADYNEQFF. CDR3 DNA: TGCAGTGCTACAATGCTAGCGGACTACAATGAGCAGTTCTTC.